Shown below are 28 T cell receptor beta chains from a single sample sequenced in a study of T cell responses to AZD1222 COVID-19 vaccine. TCRdb keeps only in-frame clones here, not all; method: immunoSEQ multiplex PCR. This table has approximately 130,000 clones, 75% to 85% appearing once. Sequences were derived from peripheral blood, sampled 28 days after the second dose of the MenACWY control vaccine. These TCRs come from an adult who received the MenACWY meningococcal vaccine as a control.

The chain has TRBV5-6 and TRBJ1-4; no firm D call. V lost 4 bases and J 4 bases, leaving 14 bases between the germline ends. In germline, CDR1 is SGHDT, CDR2 YYEEEE. This CDR3 spans 15 amino acids. CDR3 sequence: CASSPNPGYNEKLFF. The CDR3 DNA reads TGTGCCAGCAGCCCGAACCCCGGGTATAATGAAAAACTGTTTTTT.

The rearrangement joins TRBV21-1 to TRBJ2-7; the table's TRBD1 call for D was not verified on the DNA. TRBV21-1 is assigned pseudogene status. This CDR3 region has 16 residues. CDR3 in amino acids: CASSKDRGQGNHEQYV. CDR3 in DNA: TGTGCCAGCAGCAAGGACCGGGGACAGGGGAATCACGAGCAGTACGTC.

CDR3: CATSDPLSTEAFF. The CDR3 bases are TGTGCCACCAGTGATCCTCTGTCGACTGAAGCTTTCTTT. The gene calls are TRBV24-1 and TRBJ1-1; no clear D gene. Trimming took 3 bases from V and 5 from J, leaving 9 bases between them. This CDR3 is 13 amino acids long. Germline V CDR1 and CDR2: KGHDR, SFDVKD.

This clone came up once. V is TRBV9 and J is TRBJ1-2; 7 bases align to TRBD1. Germline V gene data show CDR1 as SGDLS and CDR2 as YYNGEE. V lost 4 bases, J lost 5 bases, and 8 bases stayed unmatched. The CDR3 loop spans 14 amino acids. The CDR3 here is CASSSGDSPYGYTF. The CDR3, as DNA: TGTGCCAGCAGCTCCGGGGACAGCCCTTATGGCTACACCTTC. The whole variable domain, filled in from reference TRBV9 and TRBJ1-2, reads DSGVTQTPKHLITATGQRVTLRCSPRSGDLSVYWYQQSLDQGLQFLIQYYNGEERAKGNILERFSAQQFPDLHSELNLSSLELGDSALYFCASSSGDSPYGYTFGSGTRLTVV.

The CDR3 loop is CASSAWGGTFSYGYTF. Written as DNA, the CDR3 is TGTGCCAGCAGTGCTTGGGGGGGGACTTTCTCTTATGGCTACACCTTC. This chain connects TRBV6-1 to TRBJ1-2; maybe TRBD1 (5 bases). The CDR3 contains 16 residues. V dropped 4 bases and J dropped 5 bases, with 20 bases sitting between them. Germline loops: CDR1 MNHNS, CDR2 SASEGT.

V gene TRBV25-1 combines with J gene TRBJ2-5; TRBD1 or TRBD2 may be the D gene (5 bases each). The V and J ends lost 1 base and 5 bases respectively, with 17 bases between them. This CDR3 region has 16 residues. In germline, CDR1 is MGHDK, CDR2 SYGVNS. For the CDR3, the DNA is TGTGCCAGCAGTGAATCTGGCAGGGACCAACGGGAGACCCAGTACTTC. This encodes CASSESGRDQRETQYF.

The rearrangement links TRBV5-1 to TRBJ1-2, with D possibly matching TRBD1 (6 bases). Germline loops: CDR1 SGHRS, CDR2 YFSETQ. The CDR3 is 17 residues long. Deletions cut 1 base from V and 4 bases from J, with 20 bases between. The CDR3 region is CASSLNRDSLEVYGYTF. DNA of the CDR3: TGCGCCAGCAGCTTGAACAGGGACTCACTAGAAGTCTATGGCTACACCTTC.

The CDR3 spells CASRKQGPGETQYF. In nucleotides, the CDR3 is TGTGCCAGCAGGAAACAGGGCCCGGGAGAGACCCAGTACTTC. J is TRBJ2-5 and V is TRBV5-6; perhaps TRBD1 as D (6 bases). CDR1 and CDR2 (germline): SGHDT, YYEEEE. V lost 5 bases, J lost 4 bases, and 15 bases lay in between. This CDR3 has 14 residues.

The CDR3 DNA reads as TGTGCCAGCAGGCCAGGGAATAATGAAAAACTGTTTTTT. This gives the protein CASRPGNNEKLFF. V is TRBV6-6 and J is TRBJ1-4, with a weak D call TRBD1 (5 bases). The CDR3 extends over 13 amino acids. Trimming stripped 6 bases from V and 4 bases from J, with 9 bases between. From germline, CDR1 is MNHNY and CDR2 SVGAGI (reference sequence).

The genes are TRBV6-1 and TRBJ2-1; TRBD2 matches 9 bases. The germline V gene has CDR1 MNHNS and CDR2 SASEGT. The CDR3 consists of 16 residues. V shed 3 bases and J 1 base; nucleotides not matched to a gene: 4. CDR3 DNA sequence: TGTGCCAGCAGTGACCAGAGCGGGAGGTCCTACAATGAGCAGTTCTTC. This gives the protein CASSDQSGRSYNEQFF.

This chain connects TRBV7-2 to TRBJ1-1; D not resolved. The V and J ends lost 1 base and 6 bases respectively, with 6 bases between them. The V gene's germline CDR1 is SGHTA and CDR2 FQGNSA. The CDR3 covers 12 residues. The CDR3 sequence: CASSLVPAEAFF. For the CDR3, the DNA is TGTGCCAGCAGCTTAGTTCCAGCTGAAGCTTTCTTT. Full variable domain (remainder filled in from reference TRBV7-2 and TRBJ1-1): GAGVSQSPSNKVTEKGKDVELRCDPISGHTALYWYRQSLGQGLEFLIYFQGNSAPDKSGLPSDRFSAERTGGSVSTLTIQRTQQEDSAVYLCASSLVPAEAFFGQGTRLTVV.

The chain employs TRBV7-2 and TRBJ1-1, with D uncertain. V lost 1 base to trimming and J lost 3 bases, with 9 bases between them. The CDR3 extends over 14 amino acids. CDR1 is SGHTA, CDR2 FQGNSA, per germline. The CDR3 nucleotides are TGTGCCAGCAGCTTAGATTTGTGGGACACTGAAGCTTTCTTT. Translation: CASSLDLWDTEAFF.

The rearrangement links TRBV6-6 to TRBJ1-4, with a tentative D call TRBD1 (5 bases). V lost 2 bases and J 1 base, leaving 11 bases between the germline ends. Germline CDR1 and CDR2: MNHNY and SVGAGI (reference sequence). The CDR3 contains 16 residues. CDR3 in DNA: TGTGCCAGCAGTTACCCCTTTAGGGGAACTAATGAAAAACTGTTTTTT. Amino acids: CASSYPFRGTNEKLFF.

The rearrangement links TRBV2 to TRBJ1-5; no clear D gene. Germline-derived CDR1 and CDR2 are SNHLY and FYNNEI. The CDR3 has 12 residues. V gave up 4 bases and J gave up 8 bases, with 9 bases separating them. DNA of the CDR3: TGTGCCAGCAGTGTATCTAGCGAGCCCCAGCATTTT. Amino acid sequence: CASSVSSEPQHF.

This chain links TRBV28 with TRBJ2-2; 7 bases map to TRBD2. Germline V CDR1 and CDR2: MDHEN, SYDVKM. The CDR3 spans 17 residues. J was trimmed by 4 bases and V by 5 bases; bases with no gene match: 13. CDR3 nucleotides: TGTGCCAGCAGTCAGCTAGCGGCGGGATGGACCACCGGGGAGCTGTTTTTT. It codes for CASSQLAAGWTTGELFF.

V gene TRBV19 combines with J gene TRBJ1-2; D is possibly TRBD1 (5 bases). The CDR3 length is 14 residues. V was clipped by 7 bases and J by 8 bases, with 20 bases between them. CDR1 LNHDA and CDR2 SQIVND come from the germline V gene (reference sequence). CDR3 bases: TGTGCCAGTACTCAAGGGGCTACAGGTAGAGGCTACACCTTC. Its protein is CASTQGATGRGYTF.

The J gene is TRBJ1-2, the V gene TRBV19; tentative D call: TRBD1 (6 bases). Between the trimmed V and J ends, which lost 7 bases and 2 bases, there was a span of 17 bases. The CDR3 covers 15 residues. The germline CDR1 and CDR2 sequences are LNHDA and SQIVND (reference sequence). The CDR3 region is CASNEQGEVNYGYTF. The CDR3 nucleotides are TGTGCCAGTAACGAACAGGGTGAAGTAAACTATGGCTACACCTTC.

The chain combines TRBV4-2 with TRBJ2-7, with 9 positions matching TRBD2. The CDR3 extends over 15 amino acids. Per the germline V gene, CDR1 is LGHNA and CDR2 is YNFKEQ. Trimming took 1 base from V and 0 from J; bases not matched to a gene: 1. The CDR3 here is CASSQGLADSYEQYF. The CDR3 region has the DNA TGTGCCAGCAGCCAAGGACTAGCGGACTCCTACGAGCAGTACTTC.

The rearrangement uses TRBV29-1 and TRBJ2-3; the match to TRBD2 covers 8 bases. The germline gives CDR1 SQVTM, CDR2 ANQGSEA. V trimming: 3 bases; J trimming: 3 bases; junction bases outside the gene matches: 2. The CDR3 runs 13 residues. The CDR3, as DNA: TGCAGCGTTGATGGCGGGGGGACAGATACGCAGTATTTT. Translating it yields CSVDGGGTDTQYF.

The chain joins TRBV5-1 to TRBJ1-2; possibly TRBD1 for D (6 bases). Between the trimmed V and J ends, which lost 1 base and 4 bases, there was a span of 11 bases. The CDR3 is 14 residues long. CDR1 is SGHRS and CDR2 is YFSETQ in the germline V gene. The CDR3 protein is CASSLSQGSYGYTF. The CDR3 nucleotides read TGCGCCAGCAGCTTGTCACAGGGAAGCTATGGCTACACCTTC.

In this sample, this clone turned up once. The chain recombines TRBV5-1 with TRBJ2-6; D might be TRBD2 (5 bases). Per germline, CDR1 SGHRS and CDR2 YFSETQ. The CDR3 is made up of 16 amino acids. The ends were cut back, 1 base at V and 4 bases at J, with 12 bases in the middle. CDR3 in DNA: TGCGCCAGCAGCTTGACCCCTCCGGGGGGGGCCAACGTCCTGACTTTC. Its translation: CASSLTPPGGANVLTF. Full variable domain (missing parts from reference TRBV5-1 and TRBJ2-6): KAGVTQTPRYLIKTRGQQVTLSCSPISGHRSVSWYQQTPGQGLQFLFEYFSETQRNKGNFPGRFSGRQFSNSRSEMNVSTLELGDSALYLCASSLTPPGGANVLTFGAGSRLTVL.

The CDR3 nucleotides are TGTGCCAGCAGTTTACCAACCGGGACAGGGGTAGCAAGGACTGAAGCTTTCTTT. The encoded protein is CASSLPTGTGVARTEAFF. The chain uses TRBV28 and TRBJ1-1; 10 nucleotides agree with TRBD1. The V and J ends lost 2 bases and 5 bases, in that order; junction bases with no gene match: 14. This CDR3 has 18 amino acids. CDR1 is MDHEN, CDR2 SYDVKM, per germline.

This chain joins TRBV21-1 and TRBJ2-2; the table gives TRBD2 as D, unverified against the DNA. TRBV21-1 is reported as a pseudogene. The CDR3 sequence is 13 residues long. The CDR3 nucleotides are TGTGCCAGCAGCGGTGGGAGCACCGGGGAGCTGTTTTTT. Its translation: CASSGGSTGELFF.

This chain uses TRBV3-1 (or the pseudogene TRBV3-2) with TRBJ2-1; 8 bases match TRBD2. Trimming cost V 0 bases and J 6 bases; bases outside gene matches: 10. CDR3 length equals 17 residues. Per the germline V gene, CDR1 is LGHDT and CDR2 is YNNKEL (reference sequence). CDR3 nucleotides: TGTGCCAGCAGCCAAGATGGTAGCGGGACTAAATCCAATGAGCAGTTCTTC. It codes for CASSQDGSGTKSNEQFF.

J is TRBJ2-5 and V is TRBV5-1, with D tentatively TRBD1 or TRBD2 (5 bases each). Looked up from germline, CDR1 is SGHRS and CDR2 is YFSETQ. V lost 5 bases, J lost 0 bases, and 17 bases lay in between. The CDR3 extends over 16 amino acids. The CDR3 sequence is CASRRSGTLNQETQYF. In nucleotides, the CDR3 is TGCGCCAGCAGACGCTCCGGGACGTTGAACCAAGAGACCCAGTACTTC.

About this clone: Additional DNA sequences in this sample encode the identical CDR3. This chain uses TRBV28 with TRBJ1-2; D is unresolved. This CDR3 spans 11 amino acids. V dropped 4 bases and J dropped 4 bases, with 4 bases sitting between them. Germline assignment: CDR1 MDHEN and CDR2 SYDVKM. In DNA form, the CDR3 reads TGTGCCAGCAGTTCCCTCTATGGCTACACCTTC. It is translated as CASSSLYGYTF.

J is TRBJ2-7 and V is TRBV21-1. TRBV21-1 corresponds to a pseudogene. The CDR3 runs to 15 residues. The CDR3 coding sequence is TGTGCCAGCAGCAAAGAAGGGACCTGCTCCTACGAGCAGTACGTC. It translates to CASSKEGTCSYEQYV.

V gene TRBV5-1 combines with J gene TRBJ2-1; 9 positions agree with TRBD2. Looked up from germline, CDR1 is SGHRS and CDR2 is YFSETQ. Unmatched junction bases numbered 7, after V lost 6 bases and J lost 3 bases. The CDR3 is 15 amino acids. CDR3: CASTVAGDLYNEQFF. The CDR3 DNA follows: TGCGCCAGCACCGTAGCGGGAGATCTCTACAATGAGCAGTTCTTC.